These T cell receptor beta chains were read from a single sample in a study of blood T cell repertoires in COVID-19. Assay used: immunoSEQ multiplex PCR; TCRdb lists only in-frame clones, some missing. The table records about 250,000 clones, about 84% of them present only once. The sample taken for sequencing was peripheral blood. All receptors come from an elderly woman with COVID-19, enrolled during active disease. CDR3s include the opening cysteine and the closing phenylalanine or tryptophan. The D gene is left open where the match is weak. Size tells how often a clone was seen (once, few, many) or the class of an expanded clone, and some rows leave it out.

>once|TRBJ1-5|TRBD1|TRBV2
CASSGTGGPIGQPQHF
TGTGCCAGCAGTGGGACAGGGGGCCCCATCGGACAGCCCCAGCATTTT
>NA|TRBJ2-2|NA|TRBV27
CASRIVGLLDGELFF
TGTGCCAGCAGGATCGTGGGACTCTTGGACGGGGAGCTGTTTTTT
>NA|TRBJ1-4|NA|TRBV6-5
CASRRGRRFDEKLFF
TGTGCCAGCAGGCGGGGCAGGAGATTTGATGAAAAACTGTTTTTT
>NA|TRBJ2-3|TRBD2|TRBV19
CASSPWISGDTQYF
TGTGCCAGTAGTCCCTGGATTAGCGGGGATACGCAGTATTTT
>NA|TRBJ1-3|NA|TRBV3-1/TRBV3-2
CASSQGGRSSGNTIYF
TGTGCCAGCAGCCAAGGGGGCAGAAGCTCTGGAAACACCATATATTTT
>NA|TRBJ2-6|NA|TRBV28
CASSPRGSGANVLTF
TGTGCCAGCAGTCCCAGGGGTAGCGGGGCCAACGTCCTGACTTTC
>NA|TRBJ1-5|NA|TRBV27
CASKRDGGGPNQPQHF
TGTGCCAGCAAGCGCGATGGAGGAGGACCCAATCAGCCCCAGCATTTT
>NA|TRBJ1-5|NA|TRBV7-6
CASSLAPPGDLFQPQHF
TGTGCCAGCAGCTTAGCGCCCCCGGGAGATTTGTTCCAGCCCCAGCATTTT
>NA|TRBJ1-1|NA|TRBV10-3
CAIRHTNTEAFF
TGTGCCATCAGGCACACCAACACTGAAGCTTTCTTT
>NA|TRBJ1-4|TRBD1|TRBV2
CASRATGGYFVF
TGTGCCAGCAGGGCTACAGGGGGCTATTTCGTTTTT
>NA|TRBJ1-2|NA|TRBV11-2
CASSRRGGPLYGYTF
TGTGCCAGCAGCCGCCGGGGGGGCCCTTTATATGGCTACACCTTC
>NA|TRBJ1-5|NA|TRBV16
CANPGAQPQHF
TGTGCCAACCCTGGAGCACAGCCCCAGCATTTT
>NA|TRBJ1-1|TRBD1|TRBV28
CASSLAPHRQGANTEAFF
TGTGCCAGCAGTCTAGCCCCCCACAGGCAGGGGGCAAACACTGAAGCTTTCTTT
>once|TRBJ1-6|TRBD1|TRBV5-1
CASSLGRTGFSYNSPLHF
TGCGCCAGCAGCTTGGGGAGGACAGGATTCTCCTATAATTCACCCCTCCACTTT
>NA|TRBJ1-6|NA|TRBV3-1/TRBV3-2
CASNFRGDSYNSPLHF
TGTGCCAGCAACTTTAGGGGTGACTCCTATAATTCACCCCTCCACTTT
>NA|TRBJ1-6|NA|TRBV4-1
CASSPIGRASNSPLHF
TGCGCCAGCAGCCCGATAGGGAGGGCCTCTAATTCACCCCTCCACTTT
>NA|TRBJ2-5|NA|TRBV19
CASIPSGEPETQYF
TGTGCCAGTATACCCTCAGGGGAGCCGGAGACCCAGTACTTC
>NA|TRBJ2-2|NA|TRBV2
CASGSQGRNTGELFF
TGTGCCAGCGGTTCACAGGGTCGGAACACCGGGGAGCTGTTTTTT
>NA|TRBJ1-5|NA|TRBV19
CASSILDNSNQPQHF
TGTGCCAGTAGTATTTTAGACAATAGCAATCAGCCCCAGCATTTT
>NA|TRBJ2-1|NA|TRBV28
CASGSVYNEQFF
TGTGCCAGCGGTTCGGTTTACAATGAGCAGTTCTTC
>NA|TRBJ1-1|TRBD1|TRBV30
CAWARTGGLSTEAFF
TGTGCCTGGGCAAGGACAGGGGGCTTGAGCACTGAAGCTTTCTTT
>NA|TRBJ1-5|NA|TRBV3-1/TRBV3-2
CASSQVTGEVPQHF
TGTGCCAGCAGCCAAGTGACCGGTGAGGTGCCCCAGCATTTT
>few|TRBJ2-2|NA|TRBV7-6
CASSLLAALNTGELFF
TGTGCCAGCAGCTTACTAGCTGCCCTGAACACCGGGGAGCTGTTTTTT
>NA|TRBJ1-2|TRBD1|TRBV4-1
CASSHPGTGSYGYTF
TGCGCCAGCAGCCACCCCGGGACAGGGAGCTATGGCTACACCTTC
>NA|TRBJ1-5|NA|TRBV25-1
CASSEGGKRDQPQHF
TGTGCCAGCAGTGAAGGAGGGAAAAGAGATCAGCCCCAGCATTTT
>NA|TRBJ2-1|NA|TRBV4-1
CASSQEGLSYNEQFF
TGCGCCAGCAGCCAAGAGGGCCTCTCCTACAATGAGCAGTTCTTC